The TCR beta chain described here comes from a study of T-cell memory formation after mild COVID-19. Deletions cut 0 bases from V and 4 bases from J, with 7 bases between. The CDR3 extends over 13 amino acids. Per germline, CDR1 DFQATT and CDR2 SNEGSKA (reference sequence). Constant-segment primers were used for 5'RACE, and the resulting TCR alpha and TCR beta cDNA libraries carried sample barcodes and UMIs. TCRdb reprocessed the 5' RACE reads with MiXCR, giving one entry per CDR3 protein. This table has about half a million distinct CDR3 sequences, 15% to 20% appearing once. This clonotype was detected only a few times.

The chain recombines TRBV20-1 with TRBJ2-1; TRBD2 might be the D (6 bases). The origin of this receptor is an adult woman who had mild COVID-19 (a few samples of this study predate the infection). Cell type and time point are not known. Material for sequencing was PBMCs or a T cell subset sorted from them (not recorded which). This CDR3 is CSARDREYNEQFF. DNA of the CDR3: TGCAGTGCTAGAGACCGGGAGTACAATGAGCAGTTCTTC.